This T cell receptor beta chain was profiled in a study of CD8 T cells in Susac syndrome. Overall study context: Among sequenced Susac syndrome patients, about six had active disease and roughly eight were in remission. Notes on the study in general: CD8+ clonal expansion in Susac was maximal in TEMRA cells and in active patients.

About this clonotype itself: Its antigen is unknown.

Sequencing of TCR beta was performed on blood CD8+ T cells and on blood CD4+ T cells. RNA, at roughly 0.45 to 1 ug, was reverse transcribed with random hexamers. TCRdb recomputed calls from the immunoSEQ multiplex PCR reads with MiXCR, one row per CDR3 protein. This table holds approximately 100,000 distinct CDR3 sequences, approximately 94% found once. Trimming stripped 1 base from V and 7 bases from J, with 10 bases between. This CDR3 has 12 residues. From germline, CDR1 is DFQATT and CDR2 SNEGSKA (reference sequence). Sequences were obtained from CD8+ T cells from PBMCs. This clonotype was sampled from a human donor with Susac syndrome. The genes are TRBV20-1 and TRBJ1-2; possible D gene TRBD1, 5 bases. The CDR3 protein is CSARGGGFGYTF. CDR3 coding DNA: TGCAGTGCTAGAGGGGGGGGGTTTGGCTACACCTTC.